This TCR beta chain was sequenced for a study of a mutant IDH1 vaccine in newly diagnosed glioma. Study results and limitations: Among patients, around 93% showed immune responses induced by the vaccine.

The time point is: week 35, safety follow-up. Each dose delivered 300 ug of mutant IDH1 20-mer peptide subcutaneously with imiquimod. CDR3 size: 14 residues. Method: immunoSEQ multiplex PCR; TCRdb's copy keeps in-frame clones and lacks some. The table lists about 33,000 clones, roughly 85% of them singletons. This clone was seen only a few times. Its antigen is undetermined. V usage is TRBV12-2 and J usage is TRBJ1-2. TRBV12-2 is reported as a pseudogene. Sequencing used PBMCs, obtained from a glioma patient whose treatment included an IDH1 peptide vaccine. This sequence was found in a woman under 30 with glioma. The CDR3 sequence is CASRPVWDEYGYTF. For the CDR3, the DNA is TGTGCAAGTCGCCCCGTGTGGGACGAGTATGGCTACACCTTC.